Shown below are 6 T cell receptor beta chains from a single sample sequenced in a study of T cells in localized non-small cell lung cancer. Method: immunoSEQ multiplex PCR; TCRdb's copy keeps in-frame clones and lacks some. Here the sample spans about 36,000 clones, roughly 87% being singletons. The specimen was peripheral blood, collected before any cancer treatment. The source of these receptors is a woman aged 35-75 years with stage I lung adenocarcinoma.

The chain combines TRBV27 with TRBJ2-7, with a possible D match to TRBD1 (5 bases). The V and J ends lost 1 base and 5 bases respectively, with 9 bases between them. Germline V gene data show CDR1 as MNHEY and CDR2 as SMNVEV (reference sequence). This CDR3 is built from 13 residues. The DNA of the CDR3 is TGTGCCAGCAGTTTATACTGGGGCAACGAGCAGTACTTC. Amino acid sequence: CASSLYWGNEQYF.

The chain is built from TRBV30 and TRBJ2-5; TRBD1 aligns across 10 bases. Germline V gene lookup returns CDR1 GTSNPN and CDR2 SVGIG (reference sequence). The CDR3 is 12 residues long. V trimming: 6 bases; J trimming: 4 bases; junction bases outside the gene matches: 2. The CDR3, as DNA: TGTGCCTGTAGGACAGGGGGAGAGACCCAGTACTTC. Protein: CACRTGGETQYF. Together with reference TRBV30 and TRBJ2-5, the CDR3 gives the full variable domain: SQTIHQWPATLVQPVGSPLSLECTVEGTSNPNLYWYRQAAGRGLQLLFYSVGIGQISSEVPQNLSASRPQDRQFILSSKKLLLSDSGFYLCACRTGGETQYFGPGTRLLVL.

This sequence joins TRBV5-5 and TRBJ1-1; no clear D gene. Germline V CDR1 and CDR2: SGHKS, YYEKEE (reference sequence). The V and J ends lost 0 bases and 11 bases respectively, with 14 bases between them. The CDR3 consists of 13 residues. The DNA for the CDR3 is TGTGCCAGCAGCTTGGTTCCGGGCCAGTGGGCTTTCTTT. This gives the protein CASSLVPGQWAFF.

The chain recombines TRBV6-1 with TRBJ2-3; D perhaps matches TRBD2 (5 bases). Germline V gives CDR1 MNHNS, CDR2 SASEGT. V was trimmed by 7 bases and J by 2 bases, leaving 10 bases between them. The CDR3 loop spans 13 amino acids. The CDR3 spells CASMRADTDTQYF. The CDR3 nucleotides read TGTGCCAGCATGCGGGCAGACACAGATACGCAGTATTTT.

On this clone: Germline is not matched at one junction end, which may reflect a read error. The chain employs TRBV7-7 and TRBJ2-5; D gene ambiguous. The germline V gene has CDR1 SSHAT and CDR2 FNYEAQ (reference sequence). CDR3 size: 16 residues. DNA for the CDR3: TGTGCTAGCAGCTTAGCTGGTTCAGGCGACCAAGAGACCCAGTACTTC. This encodes CASSLAGSGDQETQYF.

The chain carries TRBV5-6 and TRBJ2-7, with D unresolved. Germline V gene data show CDR1 as SGHDT and CDR2 as YYEEEE. The germline V and J ends were trimmed by 5 bases and 4 bases, with 16 bases remaining between them. The CDR3 contains 14 residues. The CDR3 region is CASRPALGNYEQYF. The CDR3 coding sequence is TGTGCCAGCAGACCTGCCTTAGGGAATTACGAGCAGTACTTC.